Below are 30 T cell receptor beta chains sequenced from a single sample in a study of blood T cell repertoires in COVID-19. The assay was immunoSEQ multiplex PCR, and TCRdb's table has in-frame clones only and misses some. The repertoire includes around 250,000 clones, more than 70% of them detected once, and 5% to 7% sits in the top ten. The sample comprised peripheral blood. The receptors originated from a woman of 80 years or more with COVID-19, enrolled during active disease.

CDR3 sequence (DNA): TGTGCCAGCAGCCAAGACAGGGAGGGCAATCAGCCCCAGCATTTT. Translating it yields CASSQDREGNQPQHF. The chain employs TRBV7-9 and TRBJ1-5, with 7 bases lining up with TRBD1. The germline gives CDR1 SEHNR, CDR2 FQNEAQ (reference sequence). This CDR3 contains 15 residues. After removal of 5 bases from V and 2 bases from J, the junction contained 6 bases not matched to a gene.

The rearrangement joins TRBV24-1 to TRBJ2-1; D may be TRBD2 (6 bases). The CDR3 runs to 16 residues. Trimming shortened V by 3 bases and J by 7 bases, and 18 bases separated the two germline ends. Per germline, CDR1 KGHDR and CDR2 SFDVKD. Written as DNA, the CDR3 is TGTGCCACCAGTGATGCTTCAGGGAGGTCGAGTAATGAGCAGTTCTTC. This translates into CATSDASGRSSNEQFF.

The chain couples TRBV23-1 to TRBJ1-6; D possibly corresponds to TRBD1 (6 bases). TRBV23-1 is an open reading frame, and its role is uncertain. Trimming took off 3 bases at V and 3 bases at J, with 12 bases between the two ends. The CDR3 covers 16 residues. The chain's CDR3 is CASSHPQGYYNSPLHF. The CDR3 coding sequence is TGCGCCAGCAGTCATCCCCAGGGGTACTATAATTCACCCCTCCACTTT.

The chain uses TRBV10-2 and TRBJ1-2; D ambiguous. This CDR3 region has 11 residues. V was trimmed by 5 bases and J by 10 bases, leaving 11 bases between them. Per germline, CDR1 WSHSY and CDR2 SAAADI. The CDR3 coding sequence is TGCGCCAGCAGTAATACAGTACTCTACACCTTC. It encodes CASSNTVLYTF.

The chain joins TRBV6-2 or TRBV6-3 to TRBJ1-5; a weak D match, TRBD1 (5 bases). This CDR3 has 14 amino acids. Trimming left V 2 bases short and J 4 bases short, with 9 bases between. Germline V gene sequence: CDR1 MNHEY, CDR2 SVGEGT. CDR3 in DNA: TGTGCCAGCAGTTACGACGGGGGGAATCAGCCCCAGCATTTT. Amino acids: CASSYDGGNQPQHF.

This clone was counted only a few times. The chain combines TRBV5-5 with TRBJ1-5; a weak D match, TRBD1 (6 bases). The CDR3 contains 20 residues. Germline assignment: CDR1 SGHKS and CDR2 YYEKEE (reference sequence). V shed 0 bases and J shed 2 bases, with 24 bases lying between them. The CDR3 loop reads CASSLGSTGPAMVGNQPQHF. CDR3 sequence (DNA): TGTGCCAGCAGCTTGGGTTCTACAGGGCCCGCAATGGTCGGCAATCAGCCCCAGCATTTT.

The chain's CDR3 is CATSEPTGEGTEAFF. The DNA of the CDR3 is TGTGCCACCAGTGAGCCGACGGGGGAAGGCACTGAAGCTTTCTTT. The chain combines TRBV24-1 with TRBJ1-1; D might be TRBD1 (5 bases). Germline CDR1 reads KGHDR; CDR2 reads SFDVKD. V gave up 4 bases and J gave up 4 bases, with 15 bases separating them. The CDR3 spans 15 residues.

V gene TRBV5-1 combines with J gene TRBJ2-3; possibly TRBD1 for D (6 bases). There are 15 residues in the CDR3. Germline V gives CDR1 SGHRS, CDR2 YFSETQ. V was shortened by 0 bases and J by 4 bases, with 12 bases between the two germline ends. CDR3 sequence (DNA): TGCGCCAGCAGCTTGGGGACAGTACAACCAGATACGCAGTATTTT. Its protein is CASSLGTVQPDTQYF. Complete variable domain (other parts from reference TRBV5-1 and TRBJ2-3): KAGVTQTPRYLIKTRGQQVTLSCSPISGHRSVSWYQQTPGQGLQFLFEYFSETQRNKGNFPGRFSGRQFSNSRSEMNVSTLELGDSALYLCASSLGTVQPDTQYFGPGTRLTVL.

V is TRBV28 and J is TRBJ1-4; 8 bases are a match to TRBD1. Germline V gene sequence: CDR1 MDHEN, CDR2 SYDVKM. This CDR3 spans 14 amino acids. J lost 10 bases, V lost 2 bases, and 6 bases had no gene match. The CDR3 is CASSLLQGAVKLFF. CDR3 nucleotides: TGTGCCAGCAGTTTACTCCAGGGGGCGGTAAAACTGTTTTTT.

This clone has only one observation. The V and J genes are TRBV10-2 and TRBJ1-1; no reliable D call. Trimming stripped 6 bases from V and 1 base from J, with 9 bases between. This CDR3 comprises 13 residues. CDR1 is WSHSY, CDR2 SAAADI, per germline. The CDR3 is CASRETGNTEAFF. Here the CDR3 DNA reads TGCGCCAGCAGGGAGACGGGGAACACTGAAGCTTTCTTT.

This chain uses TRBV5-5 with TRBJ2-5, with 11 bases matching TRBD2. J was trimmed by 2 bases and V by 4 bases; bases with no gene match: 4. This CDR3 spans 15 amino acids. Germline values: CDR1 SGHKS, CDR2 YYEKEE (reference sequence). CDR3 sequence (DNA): TGTGCCAGCAGCCCGGGGACTAGCGGTCAAGAGACCCAGTACTTC. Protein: CASSPGTSGQETQYF.

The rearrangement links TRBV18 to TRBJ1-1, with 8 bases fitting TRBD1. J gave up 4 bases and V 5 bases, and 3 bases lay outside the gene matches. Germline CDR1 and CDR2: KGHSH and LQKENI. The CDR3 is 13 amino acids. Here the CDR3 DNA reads TGTGCCAGCTCATCCGACAGGGGCACTGAAGCTTTCTTT. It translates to CASSSDRGTEAFF.

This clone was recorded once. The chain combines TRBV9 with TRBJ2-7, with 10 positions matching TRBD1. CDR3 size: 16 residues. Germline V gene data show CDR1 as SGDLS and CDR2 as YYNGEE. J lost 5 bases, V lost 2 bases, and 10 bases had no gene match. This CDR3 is CASSVDRGGSGDEQYF. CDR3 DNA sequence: TGTGCCAGCAGCGTGGACAGGGGGGGATCGGGAGACGAGCAGTACTTC.

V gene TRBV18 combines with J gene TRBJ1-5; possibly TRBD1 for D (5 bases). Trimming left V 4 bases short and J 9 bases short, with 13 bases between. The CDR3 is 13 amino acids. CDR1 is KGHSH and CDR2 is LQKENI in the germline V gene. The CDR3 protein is CASSRGDQPPQHF. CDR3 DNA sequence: TGTGCCAGCTCACGGGGCGACCAACCGCCCCAGCATTTT. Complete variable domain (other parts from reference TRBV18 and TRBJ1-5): NAGVMQNPRHLVRRRGQEARLRCSPMKGHSHVYWYRQLPEEGLKFMVYLQKENIIDESGMPKERFSAEFPKEGPSILRIQQVVRGDSAAYFCASSRGDQPPQHFGDGTRLSIL.

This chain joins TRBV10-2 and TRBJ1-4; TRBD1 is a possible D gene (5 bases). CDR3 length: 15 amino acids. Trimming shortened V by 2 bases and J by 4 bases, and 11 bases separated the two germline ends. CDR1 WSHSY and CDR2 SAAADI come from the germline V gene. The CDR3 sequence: CASSEKGAYNEKLFF. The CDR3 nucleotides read TGCGCCAGCAGTGAGAAAGGGGCCTATAATGAAAAACTGTTTTTT.

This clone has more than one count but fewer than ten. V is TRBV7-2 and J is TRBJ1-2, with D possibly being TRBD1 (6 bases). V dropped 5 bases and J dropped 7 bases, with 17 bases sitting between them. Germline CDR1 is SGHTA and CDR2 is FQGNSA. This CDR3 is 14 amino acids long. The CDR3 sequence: CASSRDMGTVGYTF. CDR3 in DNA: TGTGCCAGCAGCCGGGACATGGGAACCGTTGGCTACACCTTC. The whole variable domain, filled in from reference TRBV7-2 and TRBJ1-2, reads GAGVSQSPSNKVTEKGKDVELRCDPISGHTALYWYRQSLGQGLEFLIYFQGNSAPDKSGLPSDRFSAERTGGSVSTLTIQRTQQEDSAVYLCASSRDMGTVGYTFGSGTRLTVV.

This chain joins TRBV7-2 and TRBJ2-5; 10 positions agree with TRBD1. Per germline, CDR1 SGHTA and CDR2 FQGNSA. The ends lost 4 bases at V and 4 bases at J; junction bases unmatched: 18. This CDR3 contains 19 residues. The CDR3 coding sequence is TGTGCCAGCAGCTCTTGGACAGGGGGTAAAAAGAATGCCATAGAGACCCAGTACTTC. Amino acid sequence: CASSSWTGGKKNAIETQYF.

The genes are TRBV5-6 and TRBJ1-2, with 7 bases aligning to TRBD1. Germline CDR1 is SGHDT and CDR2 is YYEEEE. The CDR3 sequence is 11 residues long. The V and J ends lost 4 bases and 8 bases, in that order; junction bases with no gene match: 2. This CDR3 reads CASSKDRGYTF. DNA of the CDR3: TGTGCCAGCAGCAAGGACAGGGGCTACACCTTC.

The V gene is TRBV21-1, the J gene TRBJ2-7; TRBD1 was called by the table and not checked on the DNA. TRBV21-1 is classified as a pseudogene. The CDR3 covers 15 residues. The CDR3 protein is CASSRDPRGYYEQYV. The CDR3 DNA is TGTGCCAGCAGTCGGGACCCCAGGGGATACTACGAGCAGTACGTC.

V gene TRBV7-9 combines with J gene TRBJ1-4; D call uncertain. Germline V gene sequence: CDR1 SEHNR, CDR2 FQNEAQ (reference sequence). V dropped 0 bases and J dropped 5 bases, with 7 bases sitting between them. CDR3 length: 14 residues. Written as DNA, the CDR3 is TGTGCCAGCAGCTTAGCAACCGGGAATGAAAAACTGTTTTTT. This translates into CASSLATGNEKLFF.

The CDR3 DNA reads TGCAGCGTGAGGAATGAAAAACTGTTTTTT. Translation: CSVRNEKLFF. V usage is TRBV29-1 and J usage is TRBJ1-4; unclear D gene. The CDR3 runs 10 residues. Germline V gene lookup returns CDR1 SQVTM and CDR2 ANQGSEA. V was pared by 6 bases and J by 5 bases, with 4 bases between.

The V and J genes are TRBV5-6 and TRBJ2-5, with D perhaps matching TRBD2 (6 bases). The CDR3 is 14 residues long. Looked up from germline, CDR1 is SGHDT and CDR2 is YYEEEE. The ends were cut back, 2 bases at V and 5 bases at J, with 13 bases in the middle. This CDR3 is CASSFTGAGETQYF. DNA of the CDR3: TGTGCCAGCAGCTTCACAGGTGCGGGGGAGACCCAGTACTTC.

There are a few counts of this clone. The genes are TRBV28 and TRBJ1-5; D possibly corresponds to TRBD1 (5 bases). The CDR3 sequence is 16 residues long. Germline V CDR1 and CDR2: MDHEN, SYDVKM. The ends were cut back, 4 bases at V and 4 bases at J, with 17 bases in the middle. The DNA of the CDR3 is TGTGCCAGCAGTTCGCGGGGGGGGATTGTGAATCAGCCCCAGCATTTT. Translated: CASSSRGGIVNQPQHF. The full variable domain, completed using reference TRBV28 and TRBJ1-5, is DVKVTQSSRYLVKRTGEKVFLECVQDMDHENMFWYRQDPGLGLRLIYFSYDVKMKEKGDIPEGYSVSREKKERFSLILESASTNQTSMYLCASSSRGGIVNQPQHFGDGTRLSIL.

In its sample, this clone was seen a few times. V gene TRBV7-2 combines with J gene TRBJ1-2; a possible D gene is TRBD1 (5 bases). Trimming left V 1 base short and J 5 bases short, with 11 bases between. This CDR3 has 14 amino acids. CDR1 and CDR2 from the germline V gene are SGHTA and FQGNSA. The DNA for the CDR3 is TGTGCCAGCAGCTTAGTATGGCAGGGATATGGCTACACCTTC. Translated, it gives CASSLVWQGYGYTF.

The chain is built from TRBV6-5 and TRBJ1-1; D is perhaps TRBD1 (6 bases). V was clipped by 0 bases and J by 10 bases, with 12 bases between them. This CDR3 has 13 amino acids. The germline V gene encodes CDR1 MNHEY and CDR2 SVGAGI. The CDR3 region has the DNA TGTGCCAGCAGTTACTCGCGGCAGGGGCCAGCTTTCTTT. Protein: CASSYSRQGPAFF.

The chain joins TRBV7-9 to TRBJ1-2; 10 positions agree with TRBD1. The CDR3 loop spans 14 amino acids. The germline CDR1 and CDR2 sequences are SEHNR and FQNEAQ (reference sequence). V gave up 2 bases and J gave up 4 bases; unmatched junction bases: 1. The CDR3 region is CASSLRDRGYGYTF. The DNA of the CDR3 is TGTGCCAGCAGCTTAAGGGACAGGGGCTATGGCTACACCTTC. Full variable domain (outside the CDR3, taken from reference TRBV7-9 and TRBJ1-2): DTGVSQNPRHKITKRGQNVTFRCDPISEHNRLYWYRQTLGQGPEFLTYFQNEAQLEKSRLLSDRFSAERPKGSFSTLEIQRTEQGDSAMYLCASSLRDRGYGYTFGSGTRLTVV.

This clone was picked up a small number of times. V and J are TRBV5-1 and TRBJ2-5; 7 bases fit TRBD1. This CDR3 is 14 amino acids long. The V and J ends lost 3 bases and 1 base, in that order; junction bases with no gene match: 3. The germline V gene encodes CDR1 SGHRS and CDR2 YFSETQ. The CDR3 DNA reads TGCGCCAGCAGCTCCGGGACAGCCCAAGAGACCCAGTACTTC. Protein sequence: CASSSGTAQETQYF.

The CDR3 DNA reads as TGTGCCAGCAGACCGGGACAGGATCCCCCCCAGTACTTC. Amino acids: CASRPGQDPPQYF. V usage is TRBV12-3 or TRBV12-4 and J usage is TRBJ2-5, with 8 positions matching TRBD1. The CDR3 covers 13 residues. Trimming took 6 bases from V and 9 from J; bases not matched to a gene: 9.

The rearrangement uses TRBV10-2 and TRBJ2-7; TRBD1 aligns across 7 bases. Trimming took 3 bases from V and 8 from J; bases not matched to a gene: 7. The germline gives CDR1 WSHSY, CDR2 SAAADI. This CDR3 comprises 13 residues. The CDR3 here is CASSESTGVQQYV. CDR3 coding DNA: TGCGCCAGCAGTGAATCCACAGGGGTCCAGCAGTACGTC.

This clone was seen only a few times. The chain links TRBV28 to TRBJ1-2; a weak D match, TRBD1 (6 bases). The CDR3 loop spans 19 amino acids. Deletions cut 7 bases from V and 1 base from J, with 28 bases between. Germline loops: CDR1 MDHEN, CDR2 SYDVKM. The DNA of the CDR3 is TGTGCCAGCACCGGGACACCCCCCCGGGGCCGGGGTCATAACTATGGCTACACCTTC. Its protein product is CASTGTPPRGRGHNYGYTF.